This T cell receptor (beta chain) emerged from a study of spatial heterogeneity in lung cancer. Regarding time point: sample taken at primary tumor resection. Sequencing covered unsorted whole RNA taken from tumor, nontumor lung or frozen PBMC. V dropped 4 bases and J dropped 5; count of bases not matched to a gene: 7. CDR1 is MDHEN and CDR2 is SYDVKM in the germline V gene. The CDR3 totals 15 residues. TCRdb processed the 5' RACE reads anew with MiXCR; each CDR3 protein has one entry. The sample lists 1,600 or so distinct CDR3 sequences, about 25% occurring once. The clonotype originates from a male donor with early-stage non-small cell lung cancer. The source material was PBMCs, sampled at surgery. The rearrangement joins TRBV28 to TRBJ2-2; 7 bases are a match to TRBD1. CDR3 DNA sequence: TGTGCCAGCAGTTACGGTGACAGGGCGACCGGGGAGCTGTTTTTT. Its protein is CASSYGDRATGELFF.